The 19 T cell receptor beta chains below all came from one sample that was sequenced in a study of cytomegalovirus exposure and HLA in healthy donors. Data came from immunoSEQ multiplex PCR; TCRdb stores just in-frame clones and leaves some out. The sample lists 97,000 or so clones, around 88% occurring once. The source material was PBMCs. All receptors come from a woman aged 30 to 39 in good health and CMV-seronegative.

The chain carries TRBV6-1 and TRBJ1-3, with D possibly matching TRBD1 (5 bases). The V end was cut by 4 bases, the J end by 0 bases, with 16 bases between. This CDR3 spans 17 amino acids. Looked up from germline, CDR1 is MNHNS and CDR2 is SASEGT. The CDR3 bases are TGTGCCAGCAGTGCTTGGGGGACTGGAGTCTCTGGAAACACCATATATTTT. Its protein product is CASSAWGTGVSGNTIYF.

This clone appeared once. This rearrangement joins TRBV6-5 to TRBJ2-5; 9 nucleotides match TRBD1. CDR1 and CDR2 (germline): MNHEY, SVGAGI. Trimming cost V 1 base and J 2 bases; bases outside gene matches: 2. The CDR3 runs 15 residues. DNA for the CDR3: TGTGCCAGCAGTTACTACAGGGGGCCTCAAGAGACCCAGTACTTC. This sequence encodes CASSYYRGPQETQYF.

The chain uses TRBV19 and TRBJ1-1; TRBD1 aligns across 7 bases. This CDR3 region has 15 residues. The V segment lost 4 bases and the J segment 5 bases; nucleotides outside the gene matches: 10. Germline V gene lookup returns CDR1 LNHDA and CDR2 SQIVND (reference sequence). In DNA form, the CDR3 reads TGTGCCAGTAGTACCAGGGGGTTCGGTCGGACTGAAGCTTTCTTT. Protein: CASSTRGFGRTEAFF.

The gene calls are TRBV6-1 and TRBJ2-3; 9 bases line up with TRBD1. The CDR3 covers 15 residues. Germline V gene sequence: CDR1 MNHNS, CDR2 SASEGT. V shed 0 bases and J 4 bases; nucleotides not matched to a gene: 2. In DNA, the CDR3 is TGTGCCAGCAGTGAAGCGCGGACAGGGGCAGATACGCAGTATTTT. Residues: CASSEARTGADTQYF.

This clone is a singleton in its sample. V is TRBV28 and J is TRBJ2-1; 8 positions agree with TRBD2. The CDR3 is 15 amino acids. The trim removed 2 bases at V and 8 bases at J, leaving 8 bases unmatched. Germline V CDR1 and CDR2: MDHEN, SYDVKM. The CDR3 loop is CASSLIGTRSDEQFF. In nucleotides, the CDR3 is TGTGCCAGCAGTTTAATAGGGACTAGGTCCGATGAGCAGTTCTTC.

V and J are TRBV7-2 and TRBJ2-3; 8 bases are shared with TRBD2. The germline gives CDR1 SGHTA, CDR2 FQGNSA. This CDR3 has 15 residues. V dropped 3 bases and J dropped 5; count of bases not matched to a gene: 7. The DNA for the CDR3 is TGTGCCAGCAGCTTCCGGGGGGGCCGGGTAGATACGCAGTATTTT. It translates to CASSFRGGRVDTQYF. Full variable domain (outside the CDR3, taken from reference TRBV7-2 and TRBJ2-3): GAGVSQSPSNKVTEKGKDVELRCDPISGHTALYWYRQSLGQGLEFLIYFQGNSAPDKSGLPSDRFSAERTGGSVSTLTIQRTQQEDSAVYLCASSFRGGRVDTQYFGPGTRLTVL.

The chain couples TRBV7-9 to TRBJ2-2; D remains unclear. Trimming stripped 1 base from V and 0 bases from J, with 15 bases between. CDR1 is SEHNR, CDR2 FQNEAQ, per germline (reference sequence). The CDR3 has 18 residues. CDR3 bases: TGTGCCAGCAGCTTAGGAAGAGGCCACGGGTCGAACACCGGGGAGCTGTTTTTT. Amino acids: CASSLGRGHGSNTGELFF.

This clone was seen just once. This chain connects TRBV9 to TRBJ2-5, with D maybe TRBD2 (6 bases). CDR3 length equals 14 residues. Per germline, CDR1 SGDLS and CDR2 YYNGEE. Trimming left V 0 bases short and J 3 bases short, with 9 bases between. The CDR3 DNA follows: TGTGCCAGCAGCGTAGTTCCGGGGGAAGAGACCCAGTACTTC. Translating gives CASSVVPGEETQYF.

A single count supports this clone. The chain recombines TRBV18 with TRBJ1-1, with D maybe TRBD1 (6 bases). CDR1 is KGHSH, CDR2 LQKENI, per germline. V dropped 2 bases and J dropped 6 bases, with 10 bases sitting between them. The CDR3 loop spans 13 amino acids. CDR3 sequence (DNA): TGTGCCAGCTCACCAACTCAGGGGCCTGAAGCTTTCTTT. Its protein is CASSPTQGPEAFF.

The rearrangement uses TRBV4-1 and TRBJ1-4; possibly TRBD1 for D (5 bases). V shed 4 bases and J shed 5 bases, with 17 bases lying between them. Germline assignment: CDR1 MGHRA and CDR2 YSYEKL. The CDR3 length is 16 residues. CDR3 in amino acids: CASSRRTFSENEKLFF. The CDR3 nucleotides read TGCGCCAGCAGCCGCCGGACATTTTCCGAGAATGAAAAACTGTTTTTT.

V is TRBV19 and J is TRBJ2-7; D is ambiguous. The CDR3 sequence is 15 residues long. The V end was cut by 4 bases, the J end by 0 bases, with 13 bases between. Germline loops: CDR1 LNHDA, CDR2 SQIVND (reference sequence). The CDR3 spells CASSTHSRSSYEQYF. CDR3 in DNA: TGTGCCAGTAGTACCCACTCACGAAGCTCCTACGAGCAGTACTTC. Combining the CDR3 with reference TRBV19 and TRBJ2-7 gives the whole variable domain DGGITQSPKYLFRKEGQNVTLSCEQNLNHDAMYWYRQDPGQGLRLIYYSQIVNDFQKGDIAEGYSVSREKKESFPLTVTSAQKNPTAFYLCASSTHSRSSYEQYFGPGTRLTVT.

The chain has TRBV5-1 and TRBJ2-5; a weak D match, TRBD2 (5 bases). The CDR3 spans 15 residues. CDR1 and CDR2 (germline): SGHRS, YFSETQ. Trimming removed 4 bases at V and 5 bases at J, with 18 bases between. The CDR3 DNA reads as TGCGCCAGCAGCCCCGGAGGTGCCGGCCAGGAGACCCAGTACTTC. Translating gives CASSPGGAGQETQYF.

The chain links TRBV5-1 to TRBJ2-3; weak D call: TRBD1 (5 bases). V gave up 0 bases and J gave up 3 bases, with 5 bases separating them. CDR3 length: 13 residues. Germline V gives CDR1 SGHRS, CDR2 YFSETQ. CDR3: CASSLGQTDTQYF. Here the CDR3 DNA reads TGCGCCAGCAGCTTGGGACAGACAGATACGCAGTATTTT.

This rearrangement joins TRBV25-1 to TRBJ2-1, with 9 bases aligning to TRBD2. Germline V gives CDR1 MGHDK, CDR2 SYGVNS. This CDR3 is built from 17 residues. The V segment lost 4 bases and the J segment 7 bases; nucleotides outside the gene matches: 14. CDR3 amino acids: CASSVLNRGLALNEQFF. In nucleotides, the CDR3 is TGTGCCAGCAGTGTTTTGAACCGGGGACTAGCTTTGAATGAGCAGTTCTTC. Combining the CDR3 with reference TRBV25-1 and TRBJ2-1 gives the whole variable domain EADIYQTPRYLVIGTGKKITLECSQTMGHDKMYWYQQDPGMELHLIHYSYGVNSTEKGDLSSESTVSRIRTEHFPLTLESARPSHTSQYLCASSVLNRGLALNEQFFGPGTRLTVL.

The chain joins TRBV18 to TRBJ2-1; maybe TRBD1 (6 bases). In germline, CDR1 is KGHSH, CDR2 LQKENI. The length of the CDR3 is 13 residues. The V end lost 3 bases, the J end lost 6 bases, and 9 bases lay between the germline ends. CDR3 protein: CASSPGTPNEQFF. Here the CDR3 DNA reads TGTGCCAGCTCACCTGGGACACCCAATGAGCAGTTCTTC.

The chain uses TRBV5-4 and TRBJ2-1; D is uncertain. Looked up from germline, CDR1 is SGHNT and CDR2 is YYREEE (reference sequence). This CDR3 contains 16 residues. V lost 2 bases and J lost 0, with 12 bases in between. The chain's CDR3 is CASSLDVASSYNEQFF. The CDR3 DNA reads as TGTGCCAGCAGCTTAGACGTCGCTAGCTCCTACAATGAGCAGTTCTTC.

The chain links TRBV2 to TRBJ2-5, with TRBD2 matching over 7 bases. In germline, CDR1 is SNHLY, CDR2 FYNNEI. This CDR3 comprises 15 residues. The V segment lost 5 bases and the J segment 4 bases; nucleotides outside the gene matches: 10. CDR3 nucleotide sequence: TGTGCCAGCAGTCCCCGGACTAGGGGAGGAGAGACCCAGTACTTC. Its protein is CASSPRTRGGETQYF. Using reference TRBV2 and TRBJ2-5 for the parts outside the CDR3, the full variable domain is EPEVTQTPSHQVTQMGQEVILRCVPISNHLYFYWYRQILGQKVEFLVSFYNNEISEKSEIFDDQFSVERPDGSNFTLKIRSTKLEDSAMYFCASSPRTRGGETQYFGPGTRLLVL.

The V call is TRBV6-5, the J call TRBJ2-7; maybe TRBD2 (5 bases). Between the trimmed V and J ends, which lost 6 bases and 0 bases, there was a span of 9 bases. The V gene's germline CDR1 is MNHEY and CDR2 SVGAGI. CDR3 size: 13 residues. The CDR3 region has the DNA TGTGCCAGCAGGGTGACTACCTCCTACGAGCAGTACTTC. Protein sequence: CASRVTTSYEQYF.

The chain links TRBV6-1 to TRBJ2-3; 10 positions match TRBD2. Germline V gene lookup returns CDR1 MNHNS and CDR2 SASEGT. This CDR3 is 14 amino acids long. V lost 8 bases and J lost 1; bases outside the gene matches: 3. For the CDR3, the DNA is TGTGCCAGCCGCGGGACTAGCGGCACAGATACGCAGTATTTT. As protein: CASRGTSGTDTQYF.